Sequencing of this T cell receptor (beta chain) was carried out in a study of vaccination effects on CD4 cells after COVID-19. ViraFEST assay sequencing came after antigen-specific CD4+ T cells were expanded with viral peptide pools. Scientists isolated CD4+ T cells after an approximately 10-day culture period ended. Each participant was administered two doses of either the BNT162b2 or the mRNA-1273 vaccine. Profiled with immunoSEQ multiplex PCR; TCRdb holds only in-frame clones, not every one. Of tens of thousands of clones listed, approximately 78% were seen once; the top ten hold 1.5% to 2%. The CDR3 spans 14 residues. J lost 5 bases, V lost 6 bases, and 9 bases had no gene match. CDR1 and CDR2 from the germline V gene are MNHEY and SVGAGI. Remarks on this clone: Its antigen is undetermined.

Sequenced material: CD4+ T cells from PBMCs cultured with HCoV-OC43 spike peptides, taken after COVID-19 vaccination. Subset reported: HCoV-OC43 spike overlapping peptide pool stimulation. The chain is built from TRBV6-5 and TRBJ1-1; 7 bases fit TRBD1. The TCR comes from a human donor who received a COVID-19 vaccine. The CDR3 DNA follows: TGTGCCAGCAGAATAAGACAGGGCCAGACTGAAGCTTTCTTT. This gives the protein CASRIRQGQTEAFF.